The next 18 T cell receptor beta chains were all read from a single sample in a study of control samples from healthy donors and cancer patients. Profiling relied on immunoSEQ multiplex PCR, and the TCRdb table lists in-frame clones only, not all of them. This table holds approximately 100,000 clones, about 91% found once. The sequenced material came from blood. These receptor sequences come from a man aged 30 to 45 in good health.

The chain employs TRBV5-1 and TRBJ2-3, with 9 bases identical to TRBD2. This CDR3 is built from 17 residues. Germline loops: CDR1 SGHRS, CDR2 YFSETQ. V lost 2 bases, J lost 0 bases, and 7 bases stayed unmatched. CDR3 DNA: TGCGCCAGCAGCTTTGGTAGCGGGGGAGCTAGCACAGATACGCAGTATTTT. This sequence encodes CASSFGSGGASTDTQYF.

This chain links TRBV15 with TRBJ2-3; 11 bases match TRBD2. V dropped 2 bases and J dropped 2; count of bases not matched to a gene: 6. CDR1 and CDR2 (germline): LNHNV, YYDKDF (reference sequence). CDR3 length equals 17 residues. The CDR3 sequence: CATSRPRLAGSTDTQYF. The CDR3 bases are TGTGCCACCAGCAGACCTCGACTAGCGGGATCCACAGATACGCAGTATTTT.

The chain joins TRBV28 to TRBJ1-3; 9 nucleotides align to TRBD1. Germline V gives CDR1 MDHEN, CDR2 SYDVKM. After removal of 8 bases from V and 7 bases from J, the junction contained 9 bases not matched to a gene. The CDR3 contains 14 residues. CDR3 sequence: CASGEQGAWNTIYF. The CDR3 DNA is TGTGCCAGCGGCGAACAGGGGGCGTGGAACACCATATATTTT.

The chain couples TRBV7-3 to TRBJ2-3; D may be TRBD1 (5 bases). Germline values: CDR1 SGHTA, CDR2 FQGTGA. The CDR3 runs to 14 residues. V was cut by 4 bases and J by 1 base, with 9 bases left in between. CDR3 coding DNA: TGTGCCAGCAGCTCTTTAGGGGGCACAGATACGCAGTATTTT. This translates into CASSSLGGTDTQYF.

The gene calls are TRBV7-9 and TRBJ1-5; a weak D match, TRBD1 (6 bases). The CDR3 consists of 14 residues. V dropped 2 bases and J dropped 6 bases, with 11 bases sitting between them. Looked up from germline, CDR1 is SEHNR and CDR2 is FQNEAQ (reference sequence). The CDR3 bases are TGTGCCAGCAGCTTACTGGGGGGCGGTCAGCCCCAGCATTTT. Its protein is CASSLLGGGQPQHF.

The rearrangement uses TRBV7-2 and TRBJ2-1; D ambiguous. From germline, CDR1 is SGHTA and CDR2 FQGNSA. Trimming removed 2 bases from V and 1 base from J, with 9 bases in between. The CDR3 totals 15 residues. The CDR3 bases are TGTGCCAGCAGCTTAAGGTGGGATTCCTACAATGAGCAGTTCTTC. The encoded protein is CASSLRWDSYNEQFF.

This clone showed up just once. This chain joins TRBV12-3 or TRBV12-4 and TRBJ2-1; TRBD1 is a possible D gene (6 bases). The V end was cut by 5 bases, the J end by 11 bases, with 16 bases between. The CDR3 loop spans 13 amino acids. The CDR3 DNA follows: TGTGCCAGCAGTCAAACCAGGGGTACTCAGCAGTTCTTC. Translation gives CASSQTRGTQQFF.

The chain has TRBV11-2 and TRBJ2-1; TRBD1 matches at 7 bases. The CDR3 has 17 residues. J was trimmed by 7 bases and V by 2 bases; bases with no gene match: 14. Germline CDR1 SGHAT, CDR2 FQNNGV. The CDR3 nucleotides read TGTGCCAGCAGCTTATTACACAGGGGTGTTAGACGGAATGAGCAGTTCTTC. It specifies CASSLLHRGVRRNEQFF.

In its sample, this clone was seen a few times. The chain couples TRBV5-1 to TRBJ1-3; D is perhaps TRBD1 (6 bases). Trimming shortened V by 4 bases and J by 4 bases, and 24 bases separated the two germline ends. This CDR3 has 18 residues. Germline lookup yields CDR1 SGHRS and CDR2 YFSETQ. The CDR3 protein is CASSQRPGAMGAGNTIYF. The CDR3 bases are TGCGCCAGCAGCCAACGACCGGGCGCCATGGGGGCAGGAAACACCATATATTTT.

The chain links TRBV12-3 or TRBV12-4 to TRBJ1-6; no clear D. The ends were cut back, 3 bases at V and 10 bases at J, with 10 bases in the middle. The CDR3 is made up of 13 amino acids. The CDR3 bases are TGTGCCAGCAGTTTCAACGGGCGGTCACCCCTCCACTTT. It translates to CASSFNGRSPLHF.

The chain employs TRBV5-1 and TRBJ1-6; D uncertain. The CDR3 contains 13 residues. Germline V gene lookup returns CDR1 SGHRS and CDR2 YFSETQ. V shed 5 bases and J shed 6 bases, with 9 bases lying between them. The CDR3 reads CASRGQGNSPLHF. DNA of the CDR3: TGCGCCAGCAGGGGCCAAGGTAATTCACCCCTCCACTTT.

The J gene is TRBJ2-5, the V gene TRBV29-1, with D perhaps TRBD1 (6 bases). V dropped 8 bases and J dropped 0 bases, with 22 bases sitting between them. The CDR3 sequence is 16 residues long. Germline V gene data show CDR1 as SQVTM and CDR2 as ANQGSEA. The CDR3 DNA sequence: TGCAGCCCTAGGGGTCAGGGGCAAAAGTACCAAGAGACCCAGTACTTC. As protein: CSPRGQGQKYQETQYF.

The chain combines TRBV7-9 with TRBJ1-2; D gene ambiguous. This CDR3 has 11 residues. Germline V gives CDR1 SEHNR, CDR2 FQNEAQ (reference sequence). V shed 8 bases and J shed 8 bases, with 12 bases lying between them. This chain's CDR3 is CASATSGGYTF. CDR3 in DNA: TGTGCCAGCGCCACATCCGGCGGCTACACCTTC.

The V gene is TRBV7-3, the J gene TRBJ2-1; weak D call: TRBD2 (9 bases). The CDR3 runs 17 residues. V shed 5 bases and J shed 4 bases, with 21 bases lying between them. In germline, CDR1 is SGHTA, CDR2 FQGTGA. The CDR3 DNA reads TGTGCCAGCAGCCCGCAGGGGGCTAGCGGGATATACAATGAGCAGTTCTTC. It specifies CASSPQGASGIYNEQFF.

V gene TRBV19 combines with J gene TRBJ1-2, with no clear D. The germline V gene has CDR1 LNHDA and CDR2 SQIVND (reference sequence). The CDR3 covers 13 residues. Trimming removed 4 bases from V and 4 bases from J, with 10 bases in between. The CDR3 DNA reads TGTGCCAGTAGTACCACAATGCTCTATGGCTACACCTTC. Encoded protein: CASSTTMLYGYTF.

The chain couples TRBV29-1 to TRBJ2-5; tentative D call: TRBD2 (5 bases). The CDR3 loop spans 14 amino acids. Germline V gives CDR1 SQVTM, CDR2 ANQGSEA. Deletions cut 3 bases from V and 5 bases from J, with 16 bases between. This chain's CDR3 is CSVDFVRTDETQYF. CDR3 in DNA: TGCAGCGTTGATTTCGTGAGGACTGACGAGACCCAGTACTTC.

The V and J genes are TRBV5-1 and TRBJ2-2; the D gene is possibly TRBD2 (5 bases). Germline V lookup: CDR1 SGHRS, CDR2 YFSETQ. This CDR3 spans 16 amino acids. V was shortened by 3 bases and J by 2 bases, with 14 bases between the two germline ends. The CDR3 loop is CASSSGLAFNTGELFF. CDR3 in DNA: TGCGCCAGCAGCTCGGGATTAGCATTCAACACCGGGGAGCTGTTTTTT.

The chain carries TRBV12-3 or TRBV12-4 and TRBJ1-2; 9 bases are a match to TRBD1. This CDR3 region has 12 residues. V lost 10 bases, J lost 9 bases, and 9 bases stayed unmatched. The CDR3 loop reads CATRDRDFRYTF. The CDR3 DNA reads TGTGCCACCAGGGACAGGGATTTTCGCTACACCTTC.